A single sample is the source of the 4 T cell receptor beta chains below, sequenced in a study of regulatory T cells in long-lasting Graves disease (dated by TCRdb to 2020 to 2022). The library came from multiplex PCR. TCRdb records Illumina HiSeq 4000 as the sequencer. TCR beta libraries were built with iRepertoire HTBI primers and Arm-PCR amplification of CDR3 regions. Using fastp at Q25 and MiXCR, TCRdb reprocessed the public reads and kept productive beta chains. Rows with a matching CDR3 protein are joined into one entry that keeps the most common DNA and genes. The sample contains about 660,000 distinct CDR3 sequences, around 30% of them found a single time. The top ten hold about 42% of the sample. Interpreted using the paper, the time point label stands for: persistent/refractory GD, antithyroid drugs over 5 years with positive TRAb. RNA was extracted from PBMCs in TRIzol for both TCR sequencing and RNA sequencing.

The source was peripheral blood mononuclear cells (PBMCs), collected when the disease was refractory, from a patient treated with antithyroid drugs. Every receptor here comes from a female donor with Graves disease.

This chain links TRBV2 with TRBJ1-6, with D uncertain. There are 10 residues in the CDR3. Germline V gene sequence: CDR1 SNHLY, CDR2 FYNNEI. Trimming pared 8 bases from V and 13 bases from J, leaving 9 bases between. The CDR3 DNA reads TGTGCCAGCGCGGAAGATCCCCTCCACTTT. It is translated as CASAEDPLHF.

The sample holds a few counts of this clonotype. The chain links TRBV5-1 to TRBJ2-7; the D is unclear. The CDR3 extends over 15 amino acids. Trimming shortened V by 4 bases and J by 3 bases, and 17 bases separated the two germline ends. CDR1 and CDR2 (germline): SGHRS, YFSETQ. CDR3 loop: CASSVGWGPNYEQYF. The DNA of the CDR3 is TGCGCCAGCAGCGTGGGCTGGGGTCCCAACTACGAGCAGTACTTC.

V usage is TRBV19 and J usage is TRBJ1-5, with TRBD1 as a possible D gene (5 bases). The ends were cut back, 6 bases at V and 2 bases at J, with 17 bases in the middle. CDR1 is LNHDA, CDR2 SQIVND, per germline (reference sequence). The CDR3 is 16 amino acids. The CDR3 DNA reads as TGTGCCAGTAGCCGTCCGGGGGTCCGGGGCAATCAGCCCCAGCATTTT. Amino acids: CASSRPGVRGNQPQHF.

The chain has TRBV27 and TRBJ1-2; D gene ambiguous. The germline V and J ends were trimmed by 3 bases and 4 bases, with 9 bases remaining between them. Germline V gene data show CDR1 as MNHEY and CDR2 as SMNVEV (reference sequence). The CDR3 loop spans 13 amino acids. The CDR3 coding sequence is TGTGCCAGCAGTTTTTCGACGGCCTATGGCTACACCTTC. Translation gives CASSFSTAYGYTF.